This T cell receptor (beta chain) derives from a study of shared clonotypes between healthy human individuals. Across the whole study: The cohort had two women and a few men, ages 18 to 49. Study-level findings and limits: Generation probability values for non-shared clonotypes were lower than those for clonotypes shared by all four donors.

Sequencing used immunoSEQ multiplex PCR; TCRdb keeps in-frame clones, though not all of them. The sample lists around 600,000 clones; roughly 96% were seen once. Naive CD8 cells, CD45RO-negative and positively selected for CCR7, excluded terminally differentiated effector memory CD45RA+ cells. As concerns this clone: The antigen remains unidentified.

Trimming took off 4 bases at V and 3 bases at J, with 10 bases between the two ends. This CDR3 is 13 amino acids long. Germline assignment: CDR1 LNHDA and CDR2 SQIVND (reference sequence). The TCR was taken from a woman younger than 45 in good health. The rearrangement uses TRBV19 and TRBJ2-7; D might be TRBD1 (5 bases). Sequenced material: naive CD8+ T cells sorted from blood. CDR3 region: CASSSGADYEQYF. In DNA, the CDR3 is TGTGCCAGTAGTAGTGGGGCGGACTACGAGCAGTACTTC.